Listed here are 32 T cell receptor beta chains from one sample, sequenced in a study of blood T cell repertoires in COVID-19. Only in-frame clones appear in the TCRdb table, and some are missing; sequencing was by immunoSEQ multiplex PCR. Of tens of thousands of clones in the sample, roughly 84% were seen once. The sequenced sample consisted of peripheral blood. All receptors derive from a woman of 80 years or more with active or convalescent COVID-19.

This chain uses TRBV19 with TRBJ1-5, with D unresolved. The CDR3 has 13 residues. Trimming took off 5 bases at V and 3 bases at J, with 8 bases between the two ends. CDR1 LNHDA and CDR2 SQIVND come from the germline V gene (reference sequence). CDR3 DNA: TGTGCCAGTAGTCTCTCCTCCAATCAGCCCCAGCATTTT. Protein sequence: CASSLSSNQPQHF.

The CDR3 reads CASSFVYSGELFF. DNA of the CDR3: TGTGCCAGCAGCTTCGTATATTCCGGGGAGCTGTTTTTT. The chain is built from TRBV5-8 and TRBJ2-2, with no clear D. Germline CDR1 is SGHTS and CDR2 is YDEGEE. The length of the CDR3 is 13 residues. The V gene lost 2 bases and the J gene lost 6 bases, with 8 bases spanning the gap. Combining the CDR3 with reference TRBV5-8 and TRBJ2-2 gives the whole variable domain EAGVTQSPTHLIKTRGQQATLRCSPISGHTSVYWYQQALGLGLQFLLWYDEGEERNRGNFPPRFSGRQFPNYSSELNVNALELEDSALYLCASSFVYSGELFFGEGSRLTVL.

The chain combines TRBV30 with TRBJ2-7, with D possibly TRBD2 on 5 matching bases. V gave up 2 bases and J gave up 2 bases, with 10 bases separating them. This CDR3 has 13 residues. Germline V gives CDR1 GTSNPN, CDR2 SVGIG (reference sequence). CDR3 sequence reads: CAWSTGNPYEQYF. The CDR3 DNA follows: TGTGCCTGGAGTACGGGGAATCCCTACGAGCAGTACTTC.

The CDR3 sequence: CASSTAGDSPPNQPQHF. CDR3 bases: TGTGCCAGCAGCACAGCAGGGGACAGCCCCCCGAATCAGCCCCAGCATTTT. The chain carries TRBV7-2 and TRBJ1-5; 7 bases line up with TRBD1. With V trimmed by 5 bases and J by 4 bases, 14 bases remained unmatched. Germline-derived CDR1 and CDR2 are SGHTA and FQGNSA. The CDR3 extends over 17 amino acids.

The chain recombines TRBV20-1 with TRBJ1-1; D gene ambiguous. The CDR3 has 11 residues. Germline assignment: CDR1 DFQATT and CDR2 SNEGSKA (reference sequence). The ends were cut back, 3 bases at V and 7 bases at J, with 9 bases in the middle. This chain's CDR3 is CSARGPNEAFF. CDR3 bases: TGCAGTGCTAGGGGCCCAAATGAAGCTTTCTTT.

The V gene is TRBV14, the J gene TRBJ1-1, with a tentative D call TRBD1 (5 bases). Trimming took 4 bases from V and 0 from J, leaving 15 bases between them. The germline V gene has CDR1 SGHDN and CDR2 FVKESK. The CDR3 loop spans 16 amino acids. Written as DNA, the CDR3 is TGTGCCAGCAGCCGACACCGGGGGATAATGAACACTGAAGCTTTCTTT. It yields the protein CASSRHRGIMNTEAFF.

The gene calls are TRBV5-4 and TRBJ1-2; 7 positions agree with TRBD1. The CDR3 contains 14 residues. Per the germline V gene, CDR1 is SGHNT and CDR2 is YYREEE (reference sequence). Trimming at V came to 0 bases and at J to 3 bases, leaving 2 bases not matched to a gene. The CDR3 loop reads CASSLAGTDYGYTF. The CDR3 bases are TGTGCCAGCAGCTTGGCCGGGACAGACTATGGCTACACCTTC.

This chain connects TRBV30 to TRBJ1-1; possibly TRBD1 for D (5 bases). V shed 5 bases and J shed 7 bases, with 17 bases lying between them. Germline lookup yields CDR1 GTSNPN and CDR2 SVGIG (reference sequence). This CDR3 spans 13 amino acids. The CDR3 reads CAWDRSGGSEAFF. The CDR3 nucleotides are TGTGCCTGGGATCGGTCGGGGGGTAGTGAAGCTTTCTTT.

The V and J genes are TRBV4-3 and TRBJ1-2; D gene unclear. The V end was cut by 0 bases, the J end by 4 bases, with 9 bases between. Germline loops: CDR1 LGHNA, CDR2 YSLEER. This CDR3 spans 14 amino acids. The CDR3 region is CASSQDRVSYGYTF. As DNA, the CDR3 is TGCGCCAGCAGCCAAGATCGGGTCAGCTATGGCTACACCTTC.

The rearrangement links TRBV6-1 to TRBJ1-6; TRBD1 matches 8 bases. The ends lost 2 bases at V and 9 bases at J; junction bases unmatched: 3. The CDR3 is 14 amino acids. Germline CDR1 MNHNS, CDR2 SASEGT. CDR3 amino acids: CASSERQGSSPLHF. The DNA of the CDR3 is TGTGCCAGCAGTGAAAGACAGGGGAGTTCACCCCTCCACTTT.

A few counts support this clone. The CDR3 nucleotides read TGTGCCAGTATCTGTGGGTTCAGAGGGCAGCCCCAGCATTTT. It codes for CASICGFRGQPQHF. The chain has TRBV19 and TRBJ1-5, with no clear D. The CDR3 totals 14 residues. The V gene lost 7 bases and the J gene lost 7 bases, with 17 bases spanning the gap. Per germline, CDR1 LNHDA and CDR2 SQIVND (reference sequence).

The V gene is TRBV6-2 or TRBV6-3, the J gene TRBJ1-2; the match to TRBD1 covers 7 bases. This CDR3 has 19 amino acids. The germline V gene has CDR1 MNHEY and CDR2 SVGEGT. The V and J ends lost 0 bases and 1 base, in that order; junction bases with no gene match: 14. The CDR3 nucleotides are TGTGCCAGCAGTTACTCAATTATCCGGGACAGCTCAATTAACTATGGCTACACCTTC. Its protein is CASSYSIIRDSSINYGYTF.

The chain has TRBV3-1 (or the pseudogene TRBV3-2) and TRBJ2-5, with D uncertain. Trimming pared 0 bases from V and 4 bases from J, leaving 6 bases between. Germline loops: CDR1 LGHDT, CDR2 YNNKEL (reference sequence). CDR3 length equals 13 residues. The CDR3 here is CASSQDPLETQYF. In nucleotides, the CDR3 is TGTGCCAGCAGCCAAGATCCGTTAGAGACCCAGTACTTC.

The chain recombines TRBV5-4 with TRBJ2-1; 8 bases fit TRBD2. The V segment lost 2 bases and the J segment 0 bases; nucleotides outside the gene matches: 1. This CDR3 region has 15 residues. Germline lookup yields CDR1 SGHNT and CDR2 YYREEE (reference sequence). CDR3 region: CASSFGGDSYNEQFF. The CDR3 DNA reads as TGTGCCAGCAGCTTCGGGGGGGACTCCTACAATGAGCAGTTCTTC.

The J gene is TRBJ1-1, the V gene TRBV7-8; D perhaps matches TRBD1 (6 bases). V was pared by 3 bases and J by 0 bases, with 11 bases between. Germline CDR1 and CDR2: SGHVS and FQNEAQ. This CDR3 is 15 amino acids long. The DNA for the CDR3 is TGTGCCAGCAGCTTCATGGACAGCATGAACACTGAAGCTTTCTTT. This translates into CASSFMDSMNTEAFF.

CDR3 sequence: CASSLAPGGPDEQYF. CDR3 nucleotide sequence: TGCGCCAGCAGCTTGGCCCCGGGGGGGCCTGACGAGCAGTACTTC. The chain recombines TRBV5-1 with TRBJ2-7, with TRBD2 matching 8 bases. This CDR3 has 15 amino acids. Looked up from germline, CDR1 is SGHRS and CDR2 is YFSETQ. With 0 bases clipped from V and 5 bases from J, the junction kept 7 bases outside the gene matches. Looking up the rest from reference TRBV5-1 and TRBJ2-7 gives the full variable domain: KAGVTQTPRYLIKTRGQQVTLSCSPISGHRSVSWYQQTPGQGLQFLFEYFSETQRNKGNFPGRFSGRQFSNSRSEMNVSTLELGDSALYLCASSLAPGGPDEQYFGPGTRLTVT.

The chain carries TRBV2 and TRBJ1-6; D gene uncertain. V was clipped by 2 bases and J by 9 bases, with 14 bases between them. This CDR3 contains 15 residues. Germline loops: CDR1 SNHLY, CDR2 FYNNEI. For the CDR3, the DNA is TGTGCCAGCAGTGAATTGACGGCTGGCGGTTCACCCCTCCACTTT. This gives the protein CASSELTAGGSPLHF.

The chain links TRBV19 to TRBJ1-2, with 8 bases aligning to TRBD1. V lost 3 bases, J lost 2 bases, and 5 bases stayed unmatched. The CDR3 is 15 residues long. Germline CDR1 reads LNHDA; CDR2 reads SQIVND (reference sequence). In DNA form, the CDR3 reads TGTGCCAGTAGTATTTTGGGACAGGTAAACTATGGCTACACCTTC. This translates into CASSILGQVNYGYTF.

The chain recombines TRBV29-1 with TRBJ1-1; D is perhaps TRBD1 (6 bases). Germline CDR1 is SQVTM and CDR2 is ANQGSEA. The CDR3 has 12 residues. Trimming took 7 bases from V and 3 from J, leaving 12 bases between them. The CDR3 loop is CSALDRHTEAFF. CDR3 nucleotides: TGCAGCGCCCTGGACAGACACACTGAAGCTTTCTTT.

The J gene is TRBJ2-3, the V gene TRBV7-2; TRBD1 matches 7 bases. Trimming at V came to 0 bases and at J to 5 bases, leaving 8 bases not matched to a gene. Per germline, CDR1 SGHTA and CDR2 FQGNSA. There are 16 residues in the CDR3. CDR3 in amino acids: CASSLADRVLIDTQYF. The CDR3 DNA sequence: TGTGCCAGCAGCTTAGCCGACAGGGTGCTAATAGATACGCAGTATTTT.

The rearrangement uses TRBV19 and TRBJ1-3; 10 bases are a match to TRBD1. Trimming removed 4 bases from V and 8 bases from J; junction bases left unmatched: 2. The CDR3 has 13 residues. Germline values: CDR1 LNHDA, CDR2 SQIVND (reference sequence). CDR3 coding DNA: TGTGCCAGTAGTACCGGACAGGGGGACACCATATATTTT. It codes for CASSTGQGDTIYF.

This clone occurred once. The rearrangement joins TRBV6-2 or TRBV6-3 to TRBJ2-2; D possibly corresponds to TRBD2 (6 bases). This CDR3 has 15 residues. CDR1 MNHEY and CDR2 SVGEGT come from the germline V gene. V gave up 5 bases and J gave up 10 bases, with 20 bases separating them. CDR3 coding DNA: TGTGCCAGCAGTCGAAGAGCGTCTGGGACTGCGGAGCTGTTTTTT. Protein product: CASSRRASGTAELFF.

The J gene is TRBJ2-7, the V gene TRBV6-5; TRBD1 aligns across 7 bases. The CDR3 covers 14 residues. Germline values: CDR1 MNHEY, CDR2 SVGAGI. Trimming removed 4 bases from V and 7 bases from J; junction bases left unmatched: 10. The chain's CDR3 is CASSSGTEMGEQYF. The CDR3, as DNA: TGTGCCAGCAGTTCCGGGACAGAGATGGGGGAGCAGTACTTC.

This chain uses TRBV5-4 with TRBJ2-2; D is possibly TRBD1 (6 bases). The CDR3 has 15 residues. The V gene's germline CDR1 is SGHNT and CDR2 YYREEE (reference sequence). V was trimmed by 2 bases and J by 5 bases, leaving 13 bases between them. The CDR3 DNA sequence: TGTGCCAGCAGCTTAACCACAGGGCGAACCGGGGAGCTGTTTTTT. This translates into CASSLTTGRTGELFF.

This sequence joins TRBV7-8 and TRBJ1-1; tentative D call: TRBD1 (5 bases). Trimming left V 5 bases short and J 6 bases short, with 7 bases between. Germline-derived CDR1 and CDR2 are SGHVS and FQNEAQ. This CDR3 has 11 amino acids. CDR3 region: CASSRDSEAFF. DNA for the CDR3: TGTGCCAGCAGCCGGGACTCTGAAGCTTTCTTT.

The chain carries TRBV10-3 and TRBJ1-1; 8 positions match TRBD1. Looked up from germline, CDR1 is ENHRY and CDR2 is SYGVKD. The junction had 0 bases not matched to a gene; V was cut back by 6 bases and J by 3 bases. This CDR3 has 12 residues. The CDR3 nucleotides are TGTGCCATCAGGACAGGGGACACTGAAGCTTTCTTT. It specifies CAIRTGDTEAFF.

The V call is TRBV12-3 or TRBV12-4, the J call TRBJ1-2; D is undetermined. The CDR3 extends over 13 amino acids. The ends were cut back, 6 bases at V and 6 bases at J, with 14 bases in the middle. CDR3 nucleotide sequence: TGTGCCAGCAGATCGACACCGCCCCATGGCTACACCTTC. Residues: CASRSTPPHGYTF.

The V and J genes are TRBV18 and TRBJ2-3, with TRBD1 matching 9 bases. The junction had 7 bases not matched to a gene; V was cut back by 2 bases and J by 1 base. Germline CDR1 reads KGHSH; CDR2 reads LQKENI. The length of the CDR3 is 17 residues. The CDR3 sequence: CASSPSVNRGRTDTQYF. Here the CDR3 DNA reads TGTGCCAGCTCACCATCGGTAAACAGGGGGCGCACAGATACGCAGTATTTT.

V usage is TRBV6-2 or TRBV6-3 and J usage is TRBJ1-1; D call uncertain. The CDR3 has 14 residues. CDR1 and CDR2 from the germline V gene are MNHEY and SVGEGT. Trimming took off 0 bases at V and 7 bases at J, with 12 bases between the two ends. The CDR3 DNA reads TGTGCCAGCAGTTACTCGGGAGTCAGGTTTGAAGCTTTCTTT. Encoded protein: CASSYSGVRFEAFF.

Regarding this clone: The junction differs from germline at one of its ends, possibly a read error. The gene calls are TRBV18 and TRBJ2-1, with TRBD2 matching over 13 bases. The CDR3 is made up of 15 amino acids. In germline, CDR1 is KGHSH, CDR2 LQKENI. The CDR3 DNA is TGTGCCAGCTCCCCACTAGCGGGGGGGATTAATGAGCAGTTCTTC. Encoded protein: CASSPLAGGINEQFF.

The DNA of the CDR3 is TGTGCCAGTAAAGGCGGCTCCGGGTCAGATACGCAGTATTTT. Residues: CASKGGSGSDTQYF. This chain uses TRBV19 with TRBJ2-3; D gene uncertain. Germline loops: CDR1 LNHDA, CDR2 SQIVND (reference sequence). The V gene lost 7 bases and the J gene lost 4 bases, with 15 bases spanning the gap. The CDR3 spans 14 residues.

The genes are TRBV7-2 and TRBJ2-2, with unresolved D. This CDR3 has 14 amino acids. Germline-derived CDR1 and CDR2 are SGHTA and FQGNSA. The V end was cut by 3 bases, the J end by 4 bases, with 9 bases between. CDR3 loop: CASSFSVGTGELFF. The CDR3 DNA follows: TGTGCCAGCAGCTTCTCGGTTGGCACCGGGGAGCTGTTTTTT.